The next 2 T cell receptor beta chains were all read from a single sample in a study of regulatory T cells in long-lasting Graves disease (dated by TCRdb to the early 2020s). Preparation of the library involved multiplex PCR. Sequencing used an Illumina HiSeq 4000. To build TCR beta libraries, CDR3 regions were amplified by Arm-PCR using iRepertoire HTBI primers. TCRdb took the public reads, trimmed them with fastp at Q25, ran MiXCR for clone calling and kept in-frame beta chains. Each entry merges the rows of one CDR3 protein and shows their most common DNA and genes. The sample data list hundreds of thousands of distinct CDR3 sequences, and 20% of these were observed just once. The ten largest clones represent less than 9% of the sample. The time point label, as the study defines it: persistent/refractory GD, antithyroid drugs over 5 years with positive TRAb. For both TCR sequencing and RNA sequencing, RNA was extracted from PBMCs in TRIzol.

The sample in question was peripheral blood mononuclear cells (PBMCs), obtained when the disease was refractory, from a patient treated with antithyroid drugs. These receptors all stem from a female donor with Graves disease.

About this clonotype: It is unclear where the CDR3 begins or ends on the DNA, so no DNA is shown, and the CDR3 is as TCRdb lists it. The chain's CDR3 is CASSPVGSGTYEQHF. The rearrangement uses TRBV7-2 and TRBJ2-7; the table calls TRBD2, which could not be checked here. Per germline, CDR1 SGHTA and CDR2 FQGNSA. The CDR3 spans 15 amino acids, including both terminal residues.

Concerning this clonotype: Since no conserved phenylalanine or tryptophan closes the CDR3, a read error is the likely cause. The DNA is left out, because the CDR3 cannot be placed on it with certainty; the CDR3 is given as TCRdb lists it. The rearrangement uses TRBV12-5 and TRBJ1-5; the table's D call, TRBD1, has no DNA check behind it. The germline V gene encodes CDR1 LGHNT and CDR2 FRNRAP. The CDR3 region is 8 residues in length, termini included. CDR3 residues: CASTSRGQ.